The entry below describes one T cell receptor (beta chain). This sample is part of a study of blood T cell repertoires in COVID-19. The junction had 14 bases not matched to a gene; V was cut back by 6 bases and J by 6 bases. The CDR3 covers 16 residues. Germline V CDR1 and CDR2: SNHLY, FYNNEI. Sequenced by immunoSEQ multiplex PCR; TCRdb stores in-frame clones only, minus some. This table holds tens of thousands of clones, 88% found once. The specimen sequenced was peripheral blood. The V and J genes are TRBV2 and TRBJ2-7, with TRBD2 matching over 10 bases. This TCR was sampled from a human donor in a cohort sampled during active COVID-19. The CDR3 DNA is TGTGCCAGCAGCCGGAAGGGGAGCGGGAGGGCCACCGAGCAGTACTTC. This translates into CASSRKGSGRATEQYF.